The rows below give T cell receptor beta chains drawn from one sample of a study of Graves' ophthalmopathy and Graves' hyperthyroidism. TCRdb fed the multiplex PCR reads into MiXCR, producing one record per CDR3 protein. Of some 410,000 distinct CDR3 sequences listed, roughly 20% are singletons. Sample: peripheral blood. These receptors were taken from a young woman with stable Graves' hyperthyroidism. Both conserved end residues are part of each CDR3. The D gene is left open where the match is weak. Some rows mark clone size as missing; the rest say once, few, many or name a class of expanded clone.

d_call: -
clone_size: many
j_call: TRBJ1-2
v_call: TRBV4-1
cdr3_nt: TGCGCCAGCAGCCAACTTCCAAAAAACTATGGCTACACCTTC
cdr3_aa: CASSQLPKNYGYTF

d_call: -
clone_size: many
j_call: TRBJ2-7
v_call: TRBV12-3/TRBV12-4
cdr3_nt: TGTGCCAGCAGTTTAGCGGGAGTATCGAGGGAGCAGTACTTC
cdr3_aa: CASSLAGVSREQYF

d_call: TRBD1
clone_size: -
j_call: TRBJ1-6
v_call: TRBV28
cdr3_nt: TGTGCCAGCAGGCGCCGGGACAGGGAAAGGGCTGATCATTCACCCCTCCACTTT
cdr3_aa: CASRRRDRERADHSPLHF

d_call: TRBD2
clone_size: -
j_call: TRBJ2-2
v_call: TRBV6-1
cdr3_nt: TGTGCCAGCAGCCCCCCCGCGGGGGCCGGGGAGCTGTTTTTT
cdr3_aa: CASSPPAGAGELFF

d_call: -
clone_size: many
j_call: TRBJ2-7
v_call: TRBV5-1
cdr3_nt: TGCGCCAGCAGCTTGGGGGGAAAGGCGTACGAGCAGTACTTC
cdr3_aa: CASSLGGKAYEQYF

d_call: -
clone_size: once
j_call: TRBJ1-2
v_call: TRBV7-2
cdr3_nt: TGTGCCAGCAGCTTAGGGGGCCCAGGGGACTATGGCTACACCTTC
cdr3_aa: CASSLGGPGDYGYTF

d_call: TRBD1
clone_size: -
j_call: TRBJ1-3
v_call: TRBV30
cdr3_nt: TGTGCCTGGAGTCCACAACAGGGGAGATTTGGAAACACCATATATTTT
cdr3_aa: CAWSPQQGRFGNTIYF

d_call: TRBD2
clone_size: many
j_call: TRBJ2-5
v_call: TRBV4-1
cdr3_nt: TGCGCCAGCAGCCCACGCATCGGGGTTAGCGGGAGGACGGAGACCCAGTACTTC
cdr3_aa: CASSPRIGVSGRTETQYF

d_call: TRBD2
clone_size: once
j_call: TRBJ2-7
v_call: TRBV12-3/TRBV12-4
cdr3_nt: TGTGCCAGCAGTTCGGGACTAGACTCTTACGAGCAGTACTTC
cdr3_aa: CASSSGLDSYEQYF

d_call: TRBD2
clone_size: once
j_call: TRBJ2-7
v_call: TRBV25-1
cdr3_nt: TGTGCCAGCAGTGAGATGACTAGCGGAGCCTACGAGCAGTACTTC
cdr3_aa: CASSEMTSGAYEQYF

d_call: -
clone_size: -
j_call: TRBJ2-2
v_call: TRBV6-1
cdr3_nt: TGTGCCACCCAACAGGGCATCGGGGAGCTGTTTTTT
cdr3_aa: CATQQGIGELFF

d_call: TRBD2
clone_size: -
j_call: TRBJ2-7
v_call: TRBV28
cdr3_nt: TGTGCCAGCAGTGCCCCTTGGGTTAGCGGGAGGGCGTATACCTACGAGCAGTACTTC
cdr3_aa: CASSAPWVSGRAYTYEQYF

d_call: -
clone_size: many
j_call: TRBJ2-2
v_call: TRBV29-1
cdr3_nt: TGCAGCGTGAAGATGGGCGGGGAGCTGTTTTTT
cdr3_aa: CSVKMGGELFF

d_call: TRBD1
clone_size: many
j_call: TRBJ1-3
v_call: TRBV12-3/TRBV12-4
cdr3_nt: TGTGCCAGCAGCCCGACAGGGTACGGAAACACCATATATTTT
cdr3_aa: CASSPTGYGNTIYF

d_call: TRBD2
clone_size: many
j_call: TRBJ2-2
v_call: TRBV2
cdr3_nt: TGTGCCAGCAGTCGAACAGCCCCGACTAGCGGGAGACGGCACACCGGGGAGCTGTTTTTT
cdr3_aa: CASSRTAPTSGRRHTGELFF

d_call: -
clone_size: many
j_call: TRBJ2-7
v_call: TRBV13
cdr3_nt: TGTGCCAGCAGCCCCTTCGACATCCCTCCCTACGAGCAGTACTTC
cdr3_aa: CASSPFDIPPYEQYF

d_call: -
clone_size: few
j_call: TRBJ2-7
v_call: TRBV7-9
cdr3_nt: TGTGCCAGCAGCGTCGGGGGGCCCTACGTGCAGTACTTC
cdr3_aa: CASSVGGPYVQYF

d_call: TRBD1
clone_size: many
j_call: TRBJ1-6
v_call: TRBV3-1
cdr3_nt: TGTGCCAGCAGCCAAGAAGGGACAGGCGGCTCACCCCTCCACTTT
cdr3_aa: CASSQEGTGGSPLHF

d_call: -
clone_size: -
j_call: TRBJ2-6
v_call: TRBV6-1
cdr3_nt: TGTGCCAGCAGTACAGCCGGCAGTTTCTACGTCCTGACTTTC
cdr3_aa: CASSTAGSFYVLTF

d_call: -
clone_size: many
j_call: TRBJ1-1
v_call: TRBV5-1
cdr3_nt: TGCGCCAGCAGCTTGGGGGTGGGGGCTGAAGCTTTCTTT
cdr3_aa: CASSLGVGAEAFF

d_call: -
clone_size: many
j_call: TRBJ2-7
v_call: TRBV11-2
cdr3_nt: TGTGCCAGCAGCTTAGATCGATCGGCGGGACGACAGGGCACAGTGGGGGAGCAGTACTTC
cdr3_aa: CASSLDRSAGRQGTVGEQYF

d_call: TRBD1
clone_size: many
j_call: TRBJ2-7
v_call: TRBV20-1
cdr3_nt: TGCAGTGCCCGGGACAGGGTCTACGAGCAGTACTTC
cdr3_aa: CSARDRVYEQYF

d_call: -
clone_size: many
j_call: TRBJ1-1
v_call: TRBV29-1
cdr3_nt: TGCAGCGTTGTAGGTTCTTGGGACGCTGAAGCTTTCTTT
cdr3_aa: CSVVGSWDAEAFF

d_call: -
clone_size: many
j_call: TRBJ1-2
v_call: TRBV12-3/TRBV12-4
cdr3_nt: TGTGCCAGCAGTTTAAGTACTAACTATGGCTACACCTTC
cdr3_aa: CASSLSTNYGYTF

d_call: -
clone_size: many
j_call: TRBJ2-2
v_call: TRBV6-5
cdr3_nt: TGTGCCAGCAGTTACCAACAGGGACCCGGGGAGCTGTTTTTT
cdr3_aa: CASSYQQGPGELFF

d_call: TRBD1
clone_size: -
j_call: TRBJ1-3
v_call: TRBV6-1
cdr3_nt: TGTGCCAGCAGTGCCACAGGGGGCTTAGGCAGCACCATATATTTT
cdr3_aa: CASSATGGLGSTIYF

d_call: -
clone_size: many
j_call: TRBJ2-2
v_call: TRBV6-5
cdr3_nt: TGTGCCAGCACCCCTCGACAGATCACCGGGGAGCTGTTTTTT
cdr3_aa: CASTPRQITGELFF

d_call: -
clone_size: -
j_call: TRBJ2-6
v_call: TRBV27
cdr3_nt: TGTGCCAGCAGTCCGAGTAATACCTTTGCCAACGTCCTGACTTTC
cdr3_aa: CASSPSNTFANVLTF

d_call: -
clone_size: few
j_call: TRBJ1-1
v_call: TRBV2
cdr3_nt: TGTGCCAGCAGTGGCCGTGGTCGGGGCACTGAAGCTTTCTTT
cdr3_aa: CASSGRGRGTEAFF

d_call: TRBD1
clone_size: many
j_call: TRBJ1-1
v_call: TRBV2
cdr3_nt: TGTGCCAGCGCGACAGGGCGGAACACTGAAGCTTTCTTT
cdr3_aa: CASATGRNTEAFF

d_call: -
clone_size: -
j_call: TRBJ1-2
v_call: TRBV6-1
cdr3_nt: TGTGCCAGCAGTGAAAGACAGACCTCTAACTATGGCTACACCTTC
cdr3_aa: CASSERQTSNYGYTF

d_call: -
clone_size: many
j_call: TRBJ2-7
v_call: TRBV14
cdr3_nt: TGTGCCAGCAGCCGTGGACAGAACCCCTACGAGCAGTACTTC
cdr3_aa: CASSRGQNPYEQYF

d_call: -
clone_size: many
j_call: TRBJ1-2
v_call: TRBV4-1
cdr3_nt: TGCGCCAGCAGCCAAGGGACAGATAACTATGGCTACACCTTC
cdr3_aa: CASSQGTDNYGYTF

d_call: -
clone_size: -
j_call: TRBJ2-5
v_call: TRBV19
cdr3_nt: TGTGCCACCCAGAGGGGTGAAGAGACCCAGTACTTC
cdr3_aa: CATQRGEETQYF

d_call: -
clone_size: many
j_call: TRBJ1-5
v_call: TRBV28
cdr3_nt: TGTGCCAGCAGTCCCATGATTAGCAATCAGCCCCAGCATTTT
cdr3_aa: CASSPMISNQPQHF

d_call: TRBD2
clone_size: many
j_call: TRBJ2-7
v_call: TRBV20-1
cdr3_nt: TGCAGTTTCACTAGCGGGAGGGAAACCAACGAGCAGTACTTC
cdr3_aa: CSFTSGRETNEQYF

d_call: TRBD2
clone_size: many
j_call: TRBJ2-7
v_call: TRBV6-5
cdr3_nt: TGTGCCAGCAGTTGGGGTGGTAGCGGGGCTTACGAGCAGTACTTC
cdr3_aa: CASSWGGSGAYEQYF

d_call: -
clone_size: -
j_call: TRBJ2-7
v_call: TRBV18
cdr3_nt: TGTGCCAGCTCACCGAGTGAAGGGAACTACGAGCAGTACTTC
cdr3_aa: CASSPSEGNYEQYF

d_call: -
clone_size: many
j_call: TRBJ2-7
v_call: TRBV27
cdr3_nt: TGTGCCAGCAGTTTAGGCAGCCCTTGGGAGCAGTACTTC
cdr3_aa: CASSLGSPWEQYF

d_call: -
clone_size: many
j_call: TRBJ1-1
v_call: TRBV27
cdr3_nt: TGTGCCAGCAGTTCAACAGGGTTCCCGGAGTATACTGAAGCTTTCTTT
cdr3_aa: CASSSTGFPEYTEAFF

d_call: -
clone_size: -
j_call: TRBJ2-7
v_call: TRBV6-2/TRBV6-3
cdr3_nt: TGTGCCAGCAGGACTATCCAGGGATCTGGCGACGAGCAGTACTTC
cdr3_aa: CASRTIQGSGDEQYF

d_call: -
clone_size: many
j_call: TRBJ2-5
v_call: TRBV5-1
cdr3_nt: TGCGCCAGCAGCTTGATACCAGCTCAAGAGACCCAGTACTTC
cdr3_aa: CASSLIPAQETQYF

d_call: -
clone_size: -
j_call: TRBJ2-7
v_call: TRBV11-2
cdr3_nt: TGTGCCAGCAGCTTATATCCAGCGGCCTCTAGTGAGCAGTACTTC
cdr3_aa: CASSLYPAASSEQYF

d_call: TRBD1
clone_size: -
j_call: TRBJ1-1
v_call: TRBV12-3/TRBV12-4
cdr3_nt: TGTGCCAGCAGTACGATGGACAGGGGGACTGAAGCTTTCTTT
cdr3_aa: CASSTMDRGTEAFF

d_call: -
clone_size: many
j_call: TRBJ2-7
v_call: TRBV2
cdr3_nt: TGTGCCAGCAGCGAAAGCCCGGCGTTGAGCTCCTACGAGCAGTACTTC
cdr3_aa: CASSESPALSSYEQYF

d_call: -
clone_size: many
j_call: TRBJ1-2
v_call: TRBV12-3/TRBV12-4
cdr3_nt: TGTGCCAGCAGTTTGCGGGGGCGAAGTGGCTACACCTTC
cdr3_aa: CASSLRGRSGYTF

d_call: TRBD1
clone_size: many
j_call: TRBJ1-5
v_call: TRBV28
cdr3_nt: TGTGCCAGTCTCCAGGGCAGGGGGTATCAGCCCCAGCATTTT
cdr3_aa: CASLQGRGYQPQHF

d_call: -
clone_size: many
j_call: TRBJ2-7
v_call: TRBV28
cdr3_nt: TGTGCCAGCAGTTCCTACGGCTCTCCTCACTACGAGCAGTACTTC
cdr3_aa: CASSSYGSPHYEQYF

d_call: TRBD1
clone_size: many
j_call: TRBJ1-5
v_call: TRBV12-3/TRBV12-4
cdr3_nt: TGTGCCAGCAGTTCCGAGACAGGGGGCAATCAGCCCCAGCATTTT
cdr3_aa: CASSSETGGNQPQHF

d_call: -
clone_size: -
j_call: TRBJ1-5
v_call: TRBV2
cdr3_nt: TGTGCCAGCAGTGTGGAGGACGGGAGCAATCAGCCCCAGCATTTT
cdr3_aa: CASSVEDGSNQPQHF

d_call: TRBD1
clone_size: many
j_call: TRBJ2-2
v_call: TRBV6-2/TRBV6-3
cdr3_nt: TGTGCCAGCTTTCTTCGGACAGGGCTTAGAGCCGGGGAGCTGTTTTTT
cdr3_aa: CASFLRTGLRAGELFF

d_call: TRBD2
clone_size: -
j_call: TRBJ2-7
v_call: TRBV11-2
cdr3_nt: TGTGCCAGCAGCTGGACGGGTGGGCGGGAGAAATACAAGCAGTACTTC
cdr3_aa: CASSWTGGREKYKQYF